This T cell receptor (beta chain) stems from a study of T cells in Graves' hyperthyroidism and ophthalmopathy. Study-level results: Ophthalmopathy could be told apart from stable hyperthyroidism with a 13 V-J model.

The CDR3 regions of TCR beta were amplified from RNA transcripts. The primer set for the first-round RT-PCR of the TCR CDR3 was HTBI. TCRdb used MiXCR to reprocess the multiplex PCR reads, holding one entry per CDR3 protein. This table has about 350,000 distinct CDR3 sequences, approximately 15% appearing once. In regard to this clonotype: The target antigen is unknown.

J lost 4 bases, V lost 0 bases, and 8 bases had no gene match. The CDR3 runs to 16 residues. Germline CDR1 LGHDT, CDR2 YNNKEL (reference sequence). The sequencing sample was made of blood. The J gene is TRBJ2-7, the V gene TRBV3-1, with TRBD1 matching 8 bases. This TCR was sampled from a woman in her 30s with Graves' hyperthyroidism. The CDR3 DNA sequence: TGTGCCAGCAGCCAAGATCTGGTACAGGGGGGATACGAGCAGTACTTC. Its translation: CASSQDLVQGGYEQYF.